This is a list of T cell receptor beta chains from one sample in a study of early T cells in non-severe SARS-CoV-2 infection. TCRdb independently ran MiXCR on the 5' RACE reads; one entry per CDR3 protein. The sample carries roughly 90,000 distinct CDR3 sequences, over 12% recorded once. The sequenced material came from whole blood. The receptors were sampled from an adult who was a healthcare worker with PCR-confirmed SARS-CoV-2 infection or an uninfected control (not recorded which). Both conserved end residues are trimmed from each CDR3. The D gene is left open where the match is weak. For some rows the clone size is stated as once, few or many, or as a class when expanded; others skip it.

>NA|few|TRBJ2-7|TRBV7-9
ASSLALGEQY
>NA|many|TRBJ2-2|TRBV9
ASSENFGLPMVGELF
>NA|NA|TRBJ2-3|TRBV27
ASSPPQGGGVDTQY
>TRBD1|few|TRBJ2-3|TRBV12-3/TRBV12-4
ASSAEGAGTDTQY
>TRBD2|few|TRBJ2-1|TRBV6-5
ASSPSGISYNEQF
>TRBD1|few|TRBJ1-5|TRBV19
ASRSGQGGQPQH
>NA|few|TRBJ1-2|TRBV12-3/TRBV12-4
ASTPGQRRSGYT
>NA|many|TRBJ2-5|TRBV5-1
ASSFTGIQETQY
>NA|NA|TRBJ1-1|TRBV5-1
ASSLEQNTEAF
>TRBD2|few|TRBJ2-1|TRBV19
ASSGLAVGEMQF
>NA|many|TRBJ2-6|TRBV6-1
ASSEGGSGANVLT